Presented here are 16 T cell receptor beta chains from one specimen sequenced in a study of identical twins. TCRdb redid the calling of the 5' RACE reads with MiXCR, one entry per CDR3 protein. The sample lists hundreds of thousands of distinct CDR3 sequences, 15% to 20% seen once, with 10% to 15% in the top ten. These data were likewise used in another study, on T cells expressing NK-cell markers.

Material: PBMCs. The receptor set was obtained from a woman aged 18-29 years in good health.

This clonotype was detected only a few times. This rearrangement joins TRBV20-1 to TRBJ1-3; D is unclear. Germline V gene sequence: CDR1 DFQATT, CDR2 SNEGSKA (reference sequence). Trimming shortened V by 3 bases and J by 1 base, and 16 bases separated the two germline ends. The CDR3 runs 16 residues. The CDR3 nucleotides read TGCAGTGCTAGCGGCGGGGTGTTTCCTTCTGGAAACACCATATATTTT. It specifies CSASGGVFPSGNTIYF.

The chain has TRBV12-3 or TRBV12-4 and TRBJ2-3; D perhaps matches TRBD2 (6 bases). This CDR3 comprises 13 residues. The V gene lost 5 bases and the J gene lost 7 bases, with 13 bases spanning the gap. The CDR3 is CASSRAGKNTQYF. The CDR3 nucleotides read TGTGCCAGCAGTCGGGCGGGGAAGAATACGCAGTATTTT.

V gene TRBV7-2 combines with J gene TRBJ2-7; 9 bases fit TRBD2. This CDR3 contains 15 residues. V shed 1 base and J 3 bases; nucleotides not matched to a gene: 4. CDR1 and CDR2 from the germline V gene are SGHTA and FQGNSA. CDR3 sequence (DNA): TGTGCCAGCAGCTTAGAGACTAGCGGCCTCTACGAGCAGTACTTC. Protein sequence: CASSLETSGLYEQYF.

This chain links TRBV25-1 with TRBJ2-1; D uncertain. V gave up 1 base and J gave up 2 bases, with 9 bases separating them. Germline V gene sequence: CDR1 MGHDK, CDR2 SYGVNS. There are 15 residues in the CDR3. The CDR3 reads CASSEFGLAYNEQFF. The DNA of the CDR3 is TGTGCCAGCAGTGAATTTGGGCTGGCCTACAATGAGCAGTTCTTC.

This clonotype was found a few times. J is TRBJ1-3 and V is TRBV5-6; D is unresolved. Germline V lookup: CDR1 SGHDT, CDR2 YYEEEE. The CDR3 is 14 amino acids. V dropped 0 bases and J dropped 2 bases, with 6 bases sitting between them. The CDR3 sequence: CASSLVSTGNTIYF. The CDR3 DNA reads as TGTGCCAGCAGCTTGGTTTCGACTGGAAACACCATATATTTT.

CDR3 residues: CASSLSGLNTEAFF. In DNA, the CDR3 is TGTGCCAGCAGTTTATCAGGGCTGAACACTGAAGCTTTCTTT. The genes are TRBV27 and TRBJ1-1; no definite D call. This CDR3 has 14 amino acids. V lost 0 bases, J lost 0 bases, and 5 bases lay in between. The germline V gene has CDR1 MNHEY and CDR2 SMNVEV (reference sequence).

The chain's CDR3 is CASSWDIEEKLFF. CDR3 in DNA: TGTGCCAGCAGCTGGGACATTGAAGAAAAACTGTTTTTT. V gene TRBV5-5 combines with J gene TRBJ1-4, with D possibly TRBD1 on 6 matching bases. CDR3 length: 13 amino acids. CDR1 is SGHKS, CDR2 YYEKEE, per germline (reference sequence). V lost 3 bases and J 8 bases, leaving 11 bases between the germline ends.

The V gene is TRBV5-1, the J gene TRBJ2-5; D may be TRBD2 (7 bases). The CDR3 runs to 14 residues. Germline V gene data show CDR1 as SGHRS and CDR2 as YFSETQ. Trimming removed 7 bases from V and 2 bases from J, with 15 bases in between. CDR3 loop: CASHGGAHQETQYF. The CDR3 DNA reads TGCGCCAGCCATGGGGGGGCCCATCAAGAGACCCAGTACTTC.

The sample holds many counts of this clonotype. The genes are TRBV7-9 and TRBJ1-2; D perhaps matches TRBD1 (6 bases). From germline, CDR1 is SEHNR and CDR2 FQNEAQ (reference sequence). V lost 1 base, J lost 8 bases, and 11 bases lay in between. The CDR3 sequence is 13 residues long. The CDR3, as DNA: TGTGCCAGCAGCTTAGGCACAGGGCTCGGCTACACCTTC. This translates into CASSLGTGLGYTF.

CDR3 region: CASSGQGVSTGELFF. Here the CDR3 DNA reads TGCGCCAGCAGTGGACAGGGAGTCTCCACCGGGGAGCTGTTTTTT. The chain recombines TRBV5-1 with TRBJ2-2; 8 bases fit TRBD1. Germline V CDR1 and CDR2: SGHRS, YFSETQ. Trimming cost V 5 bases and J 4 bases; bases outside gene matches: 7. This CDR3 spans 15 amino acids.

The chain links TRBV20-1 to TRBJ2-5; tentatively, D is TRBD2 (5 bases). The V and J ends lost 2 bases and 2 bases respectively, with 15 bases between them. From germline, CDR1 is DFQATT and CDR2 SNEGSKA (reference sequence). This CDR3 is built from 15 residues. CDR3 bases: TGCAGTGCTAGACAAAACGCCGGGATTCAAGAGACCCAGTACTTC. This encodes CSARQNAGIQETQYF.

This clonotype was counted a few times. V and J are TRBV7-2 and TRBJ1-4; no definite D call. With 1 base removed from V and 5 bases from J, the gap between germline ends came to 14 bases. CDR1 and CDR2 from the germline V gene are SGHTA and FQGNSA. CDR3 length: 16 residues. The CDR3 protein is CASSLDPQRRNEKLFF. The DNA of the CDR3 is TGTGCCAGCAGCTTAGATCCGCAACGGCGGAATGAAAAACTGTTTTTT.

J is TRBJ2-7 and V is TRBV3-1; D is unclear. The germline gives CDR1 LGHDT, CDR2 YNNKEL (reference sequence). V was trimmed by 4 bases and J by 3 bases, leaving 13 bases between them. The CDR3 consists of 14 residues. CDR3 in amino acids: CASSLRGVDYEQYF. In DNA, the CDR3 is TGTGCCAGCAGCCTGAGAGGAGTCGACTACGAGCAGTACTTC.

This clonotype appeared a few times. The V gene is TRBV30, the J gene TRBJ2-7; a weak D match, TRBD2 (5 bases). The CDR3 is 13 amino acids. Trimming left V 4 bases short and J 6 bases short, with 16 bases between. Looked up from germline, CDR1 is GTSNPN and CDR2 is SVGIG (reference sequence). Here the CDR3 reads CAWKSYRGTEQYF. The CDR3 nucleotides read TGTGCCTGGAAATCTTATCGGGGTACCGAGCAGTACTTC. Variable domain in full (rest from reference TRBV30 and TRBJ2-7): SQTIHQWPATLVQPVGSPLSLECTVEGTSNPNLYWYRQAAGRGLQLLFYSVGIGQISSEVPQNLSASRPQDRQFILSSKKLLLSDSGFYLCAWKSYRGTEQYFGPGTRLTVT.

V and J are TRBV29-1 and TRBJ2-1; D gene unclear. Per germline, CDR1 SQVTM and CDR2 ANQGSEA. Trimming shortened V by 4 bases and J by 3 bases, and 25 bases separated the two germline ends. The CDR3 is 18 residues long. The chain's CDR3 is CSVVFAWSAAKIYNEQFF. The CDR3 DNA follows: TGCAGCGTTGTGTTTGCGTGGTCGGCAGCCAAAATCTACAATGAGCAGTTCTTC.

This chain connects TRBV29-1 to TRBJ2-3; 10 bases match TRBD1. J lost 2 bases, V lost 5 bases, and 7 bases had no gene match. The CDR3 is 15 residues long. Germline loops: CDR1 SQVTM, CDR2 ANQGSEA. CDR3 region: CSVQSGQGDTDTQYF. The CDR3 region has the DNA TGCAGCGTTCAAAGCGGACAGGGGGACACAGATACGCAGTATTTT.